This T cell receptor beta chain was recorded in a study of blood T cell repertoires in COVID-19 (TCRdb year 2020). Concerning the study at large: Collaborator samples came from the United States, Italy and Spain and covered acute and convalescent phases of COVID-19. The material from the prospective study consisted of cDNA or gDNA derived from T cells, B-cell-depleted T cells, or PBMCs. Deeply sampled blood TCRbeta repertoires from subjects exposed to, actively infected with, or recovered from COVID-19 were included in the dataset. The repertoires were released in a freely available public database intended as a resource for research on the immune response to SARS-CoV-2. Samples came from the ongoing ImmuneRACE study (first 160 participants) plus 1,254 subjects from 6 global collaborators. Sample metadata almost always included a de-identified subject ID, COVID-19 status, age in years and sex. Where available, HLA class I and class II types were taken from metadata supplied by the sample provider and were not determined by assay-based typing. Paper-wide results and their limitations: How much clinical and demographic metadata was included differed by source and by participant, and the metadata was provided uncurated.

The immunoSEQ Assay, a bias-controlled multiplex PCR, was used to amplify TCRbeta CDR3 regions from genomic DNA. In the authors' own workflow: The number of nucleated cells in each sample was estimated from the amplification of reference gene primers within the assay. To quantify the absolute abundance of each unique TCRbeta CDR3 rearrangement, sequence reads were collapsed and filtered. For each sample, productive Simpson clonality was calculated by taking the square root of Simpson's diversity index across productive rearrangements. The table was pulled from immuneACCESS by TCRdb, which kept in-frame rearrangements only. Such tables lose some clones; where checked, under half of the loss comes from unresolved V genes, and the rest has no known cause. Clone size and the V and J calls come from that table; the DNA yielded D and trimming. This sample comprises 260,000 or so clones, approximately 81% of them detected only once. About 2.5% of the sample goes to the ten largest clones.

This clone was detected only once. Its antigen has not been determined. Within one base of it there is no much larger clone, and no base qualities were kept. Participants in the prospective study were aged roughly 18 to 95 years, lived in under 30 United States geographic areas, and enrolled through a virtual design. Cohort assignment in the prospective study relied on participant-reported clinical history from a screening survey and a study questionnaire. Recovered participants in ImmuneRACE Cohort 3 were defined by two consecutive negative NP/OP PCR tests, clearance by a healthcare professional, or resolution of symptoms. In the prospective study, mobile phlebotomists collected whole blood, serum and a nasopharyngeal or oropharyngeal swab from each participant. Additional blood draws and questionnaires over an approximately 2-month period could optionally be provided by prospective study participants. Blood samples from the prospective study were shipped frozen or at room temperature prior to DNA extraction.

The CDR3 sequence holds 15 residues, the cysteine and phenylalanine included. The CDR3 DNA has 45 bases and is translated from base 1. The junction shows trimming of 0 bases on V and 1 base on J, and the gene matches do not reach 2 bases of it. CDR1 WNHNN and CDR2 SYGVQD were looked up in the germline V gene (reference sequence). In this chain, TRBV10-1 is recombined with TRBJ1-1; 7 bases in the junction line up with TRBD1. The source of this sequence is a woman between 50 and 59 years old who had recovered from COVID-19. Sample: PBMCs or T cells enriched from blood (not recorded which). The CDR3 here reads CASSESAGGNTEAFF. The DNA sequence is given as TGCGCCAGCAGTGAGTCGGCAGGGGGGAACACTGAAGCTTTCTTT.